This TCR beta chain originates from a study of tumor-infiltrating lymphocytes in localized non-small cell lung cancer. Study-wide background: Each patient gave resected tumor and non-adjacent uninvolved lung tissue. Study results and limitations: No link was found between tumor T-cell fraction and recurrence-free survival. Higher tumor T cell infiltration than in uninvolved lung was supported by TCRbeta sequencing. Each assay used a separate piece of the same tissue.

Sequenced by immunoSEQ multiplex PCR; TCRdb stores in-frame clones only, minus some. The table lists over 15,000 clones, around three quarters of them singletons. Germline V gene lookup returns CDR1 SGHVS and CDR2 FNYEAQ. J lost 0 bases, V lost 3 bases, and 9 bases had no gene match. The CDR3 is 17 amino acids. Concerning this clone: Its target is unknown.

This chain connects TRBV7-6 to TRBJ2-3; 7 nucleotides line up with TRBD2. The clonotype was recovered from a human donor with non-small cell lung cancer. The source material was lung tumor tissue. The DNA of the CDR3 is TGTGCCAGCAGCTTTGGGGGGGGAACGACTAGCACAGATACGCAGTATTTT. This encodes CASSFGGGTTSTDTQYF.